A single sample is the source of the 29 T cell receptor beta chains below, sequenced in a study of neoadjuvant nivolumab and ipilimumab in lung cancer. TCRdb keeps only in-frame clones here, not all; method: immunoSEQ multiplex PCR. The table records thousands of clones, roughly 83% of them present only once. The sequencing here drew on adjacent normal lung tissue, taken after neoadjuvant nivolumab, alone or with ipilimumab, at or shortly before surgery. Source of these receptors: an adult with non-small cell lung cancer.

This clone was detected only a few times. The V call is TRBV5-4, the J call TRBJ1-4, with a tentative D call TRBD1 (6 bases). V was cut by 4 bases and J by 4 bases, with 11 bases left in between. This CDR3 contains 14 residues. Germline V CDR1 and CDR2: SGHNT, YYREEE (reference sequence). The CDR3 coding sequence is TGTGCCAGCAGCGCTGGACAGTTTAATGAAAAACTGTTTTTT. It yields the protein CASSAGQFNEKLFF.

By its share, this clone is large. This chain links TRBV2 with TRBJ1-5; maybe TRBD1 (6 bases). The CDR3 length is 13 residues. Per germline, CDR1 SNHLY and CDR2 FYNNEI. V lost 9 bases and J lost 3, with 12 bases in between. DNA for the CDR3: TGTGCCAGTACGAGGGACAACAATCAGCCCCAGCATTTT. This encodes CASTRDNNQPQHF.

For the CDR3, the DNA is TGTGCCAGTAAAGGGCGGGACTACAATGAGCAGTTCTTC. Its translation is CASKGRDYNEQFF. The V and J genes are TRBV27 and TRBJ2-1, with TRBD2 as a possible D gene (6 bases). Trimming pared 9 bases from V and 3 bases from J, leaving 12 bases between. The CDR3 loop spans 13 amino acids. The germline CDR1 and CDR2 sequences are MNHEY and SMNVEV (reference sequence).

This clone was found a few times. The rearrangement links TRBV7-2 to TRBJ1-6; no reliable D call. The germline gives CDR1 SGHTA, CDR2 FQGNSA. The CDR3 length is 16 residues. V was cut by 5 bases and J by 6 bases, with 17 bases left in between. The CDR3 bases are TGTGCCAGCAGCCCATCACGGACCCGCCCTAATTCACCCCTCCACTTT. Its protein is CASSPSRTRPNSPLHF.

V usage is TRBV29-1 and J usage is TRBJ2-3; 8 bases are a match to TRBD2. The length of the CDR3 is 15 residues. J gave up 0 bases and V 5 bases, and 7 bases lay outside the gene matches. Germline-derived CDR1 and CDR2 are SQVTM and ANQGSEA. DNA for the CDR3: TGCAGCGTTACCAAGCGGGGGCTTAGCACAGATACGCAGTATTTT. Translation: CSVTKRGLSTDTQYF.

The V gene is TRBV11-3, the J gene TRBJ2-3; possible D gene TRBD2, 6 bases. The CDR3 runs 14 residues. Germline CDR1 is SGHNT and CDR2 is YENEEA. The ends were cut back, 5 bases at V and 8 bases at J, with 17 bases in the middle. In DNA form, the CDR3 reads TGTGCCAGCAGCCCCGGGCGGGGAAGTAGTACGCAGTATTTT. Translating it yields CASSPGRGSSTQYF. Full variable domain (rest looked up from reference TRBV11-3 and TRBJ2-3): EAGVVQSPRYKIIEKKQPVAFWCNPISGHNTLYWYLQNLGQGPELLIRYENEEAVDDSQLPKDRFSAERLKGVDSTLKIQPAELGDSAVYLCASSPGRGSSTQYFGPGTRLTVL.

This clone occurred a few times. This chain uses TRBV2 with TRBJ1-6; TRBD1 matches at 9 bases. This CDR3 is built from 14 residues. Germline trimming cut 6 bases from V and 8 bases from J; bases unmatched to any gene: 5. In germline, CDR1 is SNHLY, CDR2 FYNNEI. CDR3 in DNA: TGTGCCAGCAGCGGACAGGGGAGGGATTCACCCCTCCACTTT. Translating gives CASSGQGRDSPLHF. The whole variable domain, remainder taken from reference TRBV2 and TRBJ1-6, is EPEVTQTPSHQVTQMGQEVILRCVPISNHLYFYWYRQILGQKVEFLVSFYNNEISEKSEIFDDQFSVERPDGSNFTLKIRSTKLEDSAMYFCASSGQGRDSPLHFGNGTRLTVT.

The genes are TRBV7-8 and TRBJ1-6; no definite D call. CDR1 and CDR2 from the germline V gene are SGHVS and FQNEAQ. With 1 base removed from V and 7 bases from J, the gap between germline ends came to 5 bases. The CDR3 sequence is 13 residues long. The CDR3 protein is CASSLDLNSPLHF. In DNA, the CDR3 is TGTGCCAGCAGCTTAGACCTAAATTCACCCCTCCACTTT.

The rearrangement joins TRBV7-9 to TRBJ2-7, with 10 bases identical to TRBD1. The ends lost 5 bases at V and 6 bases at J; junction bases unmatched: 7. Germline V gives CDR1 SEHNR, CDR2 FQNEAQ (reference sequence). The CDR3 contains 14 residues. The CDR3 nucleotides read TGTGCCAGCAGCCCGGGACAGGGGTGGAGCGAGCAGTACTTC. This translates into CASSPGQGWSEQYF.

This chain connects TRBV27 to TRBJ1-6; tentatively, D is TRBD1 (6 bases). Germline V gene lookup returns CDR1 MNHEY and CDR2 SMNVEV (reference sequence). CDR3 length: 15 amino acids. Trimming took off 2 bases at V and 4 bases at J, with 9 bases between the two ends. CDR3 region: CASSLTGQYNSPLHF. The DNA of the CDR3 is TGTGCCAGCAGTTTAACGGGACAATATAATTCACCCCTCCACTTT.

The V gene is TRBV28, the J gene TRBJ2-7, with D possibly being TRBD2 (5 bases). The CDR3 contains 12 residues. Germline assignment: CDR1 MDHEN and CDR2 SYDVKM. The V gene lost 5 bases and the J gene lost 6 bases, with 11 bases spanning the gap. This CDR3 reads CASSLPGGEQYF. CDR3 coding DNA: TGTGCCAGCAGTCTCCCAGGAGGCGAGCAGTACTTC.

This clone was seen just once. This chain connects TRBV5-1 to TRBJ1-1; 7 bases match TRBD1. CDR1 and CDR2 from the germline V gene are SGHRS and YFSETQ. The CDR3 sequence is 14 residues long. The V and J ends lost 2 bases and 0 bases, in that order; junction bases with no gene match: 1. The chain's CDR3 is CASSFTGVNTEAFF. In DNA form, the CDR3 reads TGCGCCAGCAGCTTTACAGGGGTGAACACTGAAGCTTTCTTT.

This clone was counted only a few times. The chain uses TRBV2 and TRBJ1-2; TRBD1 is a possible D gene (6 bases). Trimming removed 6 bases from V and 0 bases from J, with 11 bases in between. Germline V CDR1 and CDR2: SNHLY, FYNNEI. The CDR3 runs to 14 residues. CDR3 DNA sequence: TGTGCCAGCAGACTACAGGGCTCTAACTATGGCTACACCTTC. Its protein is CASRLQGSNYGYTF.

CDR3: CASSSDPVGEQFF. Here the CDR3 DNA reads TGTGCCAGCAGCTCCGACCCGGTGGGGGAGCAGTTCTTC. This chain connects TRBV5-6 to TRBJ2-1, with no clear D. The CDR3 is 13 amino acids. The V and J ends lost 3 bases and 10 bases respectively, with 14 bases between them. Germline CDR1 and CDR2: SGHDT and YYEEEE.

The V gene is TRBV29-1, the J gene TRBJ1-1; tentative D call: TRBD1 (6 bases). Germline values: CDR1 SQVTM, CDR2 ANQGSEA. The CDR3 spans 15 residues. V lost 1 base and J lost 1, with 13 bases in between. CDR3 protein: CSVEGLGAGNTEAFF. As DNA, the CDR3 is TGCAGCGTTGAAGGGTTGGGGGCAGGGAACACTGAAGCTTTCTTT.

Written as DNA, the CDR3 is TGTGCCAGCAGACGAGCAGAGCCCTACGAGCAGTACTTC. Protein sequence: CASRRAEPYEQYF. This chain connects TRBV7-9 to TRBJ2-7; D is ambiguous. This CDR3 has 13 residues. Germline loops: CDR1 SEHNR, CDR2 FQNEAQ (reference sequence). V gave up 6 bases and J gave up 2 bases, with 11 bases separating them.

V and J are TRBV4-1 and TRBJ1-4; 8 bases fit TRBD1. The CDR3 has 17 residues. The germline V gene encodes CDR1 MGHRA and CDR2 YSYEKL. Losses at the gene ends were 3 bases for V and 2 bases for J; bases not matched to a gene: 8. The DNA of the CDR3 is TGCGCCAGCAGCCATGATCGGACAGGGACCACTAATGAAAAACTGTTTTTT. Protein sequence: CASSHDRTGTTNEKLFF.

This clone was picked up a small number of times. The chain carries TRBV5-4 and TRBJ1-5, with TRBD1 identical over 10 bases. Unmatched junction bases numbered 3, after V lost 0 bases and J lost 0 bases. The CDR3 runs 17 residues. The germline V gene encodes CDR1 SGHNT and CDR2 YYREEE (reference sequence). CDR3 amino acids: CASSLGGTGDSNQPQHF. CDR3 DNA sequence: TGTGCCAGCAGCTTGGGGGGGACAGGGGATAGCAATCAGCCCCAGCATTTT.

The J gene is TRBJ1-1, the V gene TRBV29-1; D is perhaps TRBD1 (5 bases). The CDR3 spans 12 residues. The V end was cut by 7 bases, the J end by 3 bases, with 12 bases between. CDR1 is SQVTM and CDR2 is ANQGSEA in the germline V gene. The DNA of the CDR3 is TGCAGCGCCACCCCGGGGGACACTGAAGCTTTCTTT. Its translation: CSATPGDTEAFF.

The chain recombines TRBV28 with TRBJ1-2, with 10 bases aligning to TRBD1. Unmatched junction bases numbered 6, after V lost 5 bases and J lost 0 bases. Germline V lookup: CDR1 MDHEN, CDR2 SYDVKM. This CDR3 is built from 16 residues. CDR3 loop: CASSPRDRGTNYGYTF. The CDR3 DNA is TGTGCCAGCAGTCCCAGGGACAGGGGCACTAACTATGGCTACACCTTC.

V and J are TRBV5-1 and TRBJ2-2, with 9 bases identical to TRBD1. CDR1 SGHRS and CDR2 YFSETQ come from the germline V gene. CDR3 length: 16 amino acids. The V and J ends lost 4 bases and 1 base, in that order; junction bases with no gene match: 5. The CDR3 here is CASSTGTGLNTGELFF. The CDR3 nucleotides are TGCGCCAGCAGCACCGGGACAGGGCTGAACACCGGGGAGCTGTTTTTT. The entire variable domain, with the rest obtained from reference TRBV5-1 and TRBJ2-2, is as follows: KAGVTQTPRYLIKTRGQQVTLSCSPISGHRSVSWYQQTPGQGLQFLFEYFSETQRNKGNFPGRFSGRQFSNSRSEMNVSTLELGDSALYLCASSTGTGLNTGELFFGEGSRLTVL.

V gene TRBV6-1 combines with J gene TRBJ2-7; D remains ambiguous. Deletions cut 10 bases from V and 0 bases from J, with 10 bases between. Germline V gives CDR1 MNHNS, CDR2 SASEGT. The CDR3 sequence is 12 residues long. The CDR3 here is CATLRVSYEQYF. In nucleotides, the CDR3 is TGTGCCACCCTAAGGGTCTCCTACGAGCAGTACTTC.

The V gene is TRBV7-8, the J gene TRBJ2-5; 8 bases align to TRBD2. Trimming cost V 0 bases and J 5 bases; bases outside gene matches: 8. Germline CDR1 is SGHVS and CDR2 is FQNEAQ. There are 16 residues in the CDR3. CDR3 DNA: TGTGCCAGCAGCTTAGCGGCGGGGGGCACTAGGGAGACCCAGTACTTC. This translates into CASSLAAGGTRETQYF.

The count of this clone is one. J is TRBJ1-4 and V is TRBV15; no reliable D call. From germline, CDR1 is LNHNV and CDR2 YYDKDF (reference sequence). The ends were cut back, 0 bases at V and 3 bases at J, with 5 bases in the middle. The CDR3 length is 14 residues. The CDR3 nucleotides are TGTGCCACCAGCAGAGATTTGCCTAATGAAAAACTGTTTTTT. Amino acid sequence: CATSRDLPNEKLFF.

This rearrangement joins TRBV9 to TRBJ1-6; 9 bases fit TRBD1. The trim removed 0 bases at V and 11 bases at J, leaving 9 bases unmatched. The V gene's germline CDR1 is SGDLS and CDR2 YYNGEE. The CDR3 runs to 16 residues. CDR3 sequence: CASSVGRGQGSAPLHF. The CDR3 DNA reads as TGTGCCAGCAGCGTAGGGAGGGGACAGGGTTCGGCACCCCTCCACTTT.

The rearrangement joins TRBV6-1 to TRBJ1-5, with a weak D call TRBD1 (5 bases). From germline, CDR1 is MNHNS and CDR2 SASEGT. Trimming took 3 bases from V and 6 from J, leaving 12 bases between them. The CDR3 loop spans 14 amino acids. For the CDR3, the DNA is TGTGCCAGCAGTGAGCACCGGGGCTTTCAGCCCCAGCATTTT. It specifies CASSEHRGFQPQHF.

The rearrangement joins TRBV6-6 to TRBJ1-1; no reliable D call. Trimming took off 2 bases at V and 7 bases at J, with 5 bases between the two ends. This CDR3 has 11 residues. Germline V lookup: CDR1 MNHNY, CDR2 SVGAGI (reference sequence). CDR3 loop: CASSYVGEAFF. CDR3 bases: TGTGCCAGCAGTTACGTGGGTGAAGCTTTCTTT.

CDR3 amino acids: CAWSAQTDSPLHF. The CDR3 DNA sequence: TGTGCCTGGAGTGCCCAGACCGATTCACCCCTCCACTTT. The chain carries TRBV30 and TRBJ1-6; the D is unclear. The CDR3 is 13 amino acids. The germline V and J ends were trimmed by 1 base and 8 bases, with 9 bases remaining between them. CDR1 GTSNPN and CDR2 SVGIG come from the germline V gene (reference sequence).

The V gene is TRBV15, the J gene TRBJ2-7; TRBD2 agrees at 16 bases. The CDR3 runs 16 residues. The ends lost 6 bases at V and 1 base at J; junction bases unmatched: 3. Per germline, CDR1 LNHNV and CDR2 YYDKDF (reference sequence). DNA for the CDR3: TGTGCCACCAGGGGACTAGCGGGGGGGAAGTCCTACGAGCAGTACTTC. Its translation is CATRGLAGGKSYEQYF.